This section outlines one T cell receptor beta chain sequence together with its context. What it binds is not known. V lost 0 bases and J 4 bases, leaving 16 bases between the germline ends. Germline V gene sequence: CDR1 MGHRA, CDR2 YSYEKL. The CDR3 length is 17 residues. The protocol was immunoSEQ multiplex PCR, while the TCRdb copy is restricted to in-frame clones and leaves out a portion. The sample includes 48,000 or so clones, 80% to 95% of them seen just once. The data belong to a study of OX40 agonist ivuxolimab in advanced cancers. Study details: People in dose escalation had one of these cancers: hepatocellular carcinoma, melanoma, renal cell or head and neck cancer. Three patients showed partial responses: one hepatocellular carcinoma and two cutaneous melanoma cases. Study results and limitations: There was clonal expansion of CD4+ and CD8+ blood T cells by week 6 at 0.1 to 3.0 mg/kg. Low clonal expansion, among the lowest seen, marked partial responders at 0.1-3.0 mg/kg.

This sequence was found in an adult with an advanced solid tumor such as melanoma, head and neck, liver or kidney cancer. The sample was CD4+ or CD8+ T cells sorted from blood, taken in a trial of the OX40 agonist ivuxolimab. This sequence joins TRBV4-1 and TRBJ1-3; D call uncertain. The chain's CDR3 is CASSQDLGEGFGNTIYF. The DNA for the CDR3 is TGCGCCAGCAGCCAAGATCTCGGAGAAGGCTTCGGAAACACCATATATTTT.